This T cell receptor beta chain stems from a study of neurological immune-mediated disorders (dated by TCRdb to between 2018 and 2021). Some background on the complete study: Among the roughly 34 multiple sclerosis patients, relapsing-remitting MS was present in about 31 and secondary progressive MS was present in 3. The study compared peripheral blood TCR-beta repertoires of HTLV-I-associated myelopathy (HAM/TSP) patients, multiple sclerosis patients and healthy controls using UMI-based sequencing. Longitudinal samples, technical triplicates and paired sorted CD4+ and CD8+ T-cell subsets, alongside PBMC samples, were included among the roughly 100 TCR-beta libraries. The cohort comprised 68 subjects: around 15 HAM/TSP patients, some 35 multiple sclerosis patients and approximately 20 healthy controls. General conclusions and limits of the study: No identical CDR3 amino acid sequences were found to be shared among expanded clones across subjects, suggesting that TCR-beta repertoires were private in all groups. TCR clonal expansion was highest in HAM/TSP patients and lowest in MS patients, with MS patients falling below even healthy controls. Phylogenetic analysis grouped repertoires from 18 of 34 MS patients into a cluster of related CDR3 sequences, suggesting a possible repertoire-level signature. The MS cluster showed no association with clinical or MRI features, and the authors stated that larger cohorts are needed.

For the unsorted PBMC libraries, 2 million PBMCs were stored in RNAlater at -80 degrees C until RNA extraction and were used to generate the libraries. The multiple sclerosis patients were enrolled in a US clinical protocol that evaluated disease progression with magnetic resonance imaging. PBMCs were separated from peripheral blood using Ficoll-Hypaque density gradient centrifugation and then cryopreserved in liquid nitrogen. Many counts were recorded for this clonotype. The specificity of this receptor is unknown. One base away there is no much larger clone; base qualities are not given. cDNA was synthesized by template-switch 5'RACE using a primer with a 10-nucleotide random unique molecular identifier that tagged each TCR transcript. Every sequencing run yielded over 170 million TCR-beta sequences covering 15-18 subjects. Total RNA was extracted with the RNeasy kit. Using the KAPA Real-time Library Amplification kit, TCR-beta VDJ regions were amplified with primers for the TCR constant region and the 5'RACE anchor. Sample indexes and Illumina adaptors were added in a first PCR, after which library yield was increased in a second PCR. The roughly 650 bp TCR product was size-selected on a 2% E-gel SizeSelection system after Ampure bead purification. Before pooling, library quality was checked on a Bioanalyzer, concentration was measured with Qubit, and libraries were quantified with the Kapa Library Quantification kit. An Illumina HiSeq 2500 was used to sequence the libraries paired-end at 2 x 150 bp. To increase sequence diversity, about 25-31% phiX was spiked into each library pool. The source study handled its data this way. The UMI-based MiGEC pipeline processed quality-filtered reads and removed over 80% of raw TCR sequences during error correction. IMGT germline references were used for aligning VDJ genes, and each clonotype was defined as a unique CDR3 amino acid sequence together with its V-J genes. Clonal expansion, Shannon diversity and CDR3 relatedness (CalcPairwiseDistances, ClusterSamples) were evaluated with VDJtools, and phylogenetic trees were built with CLCbio workbench. A clone was classed as expanded if it had 8 or more unique UMIs, a cutoff based on coefficient-of-variation modelling across technical triplicates. TCRdb trimmed public reads at Q25 via fastp, called clones via MiXCR and kept in-frame beta chains. Under each unique CDR3 protein, matching rows form one entry showing the most common genes and DNA. TCRdb, not the authors, supplied the V and J calls. For this sample there are around 130,000 distinct CDR3 sequences; about 3.2% appear just once. Over 1% of the sample is taken by the ten largest.

V is cut by 2 bases and J by 4 bases, and the space between the germline ends is 5 bases. The CDR3, from cysteine to phenylalanine, totals 12 residues. The sequence is cut down to CDR3 DNA, 36 bases in frame from base 1. The chain joins TRBV12-3 or TRBV12-4 to TRBJ1-1, with the D gene not confidently named. The receptor was isolated from a woman aged 25 to 39 with multiple sclerosis. The sequenced sample was PBMCs. The CDR3 reads CASSLFGTEAFF. The DNA reads as follows: TGTGCCAGCAGTTTATTTGGCACTGAAGCTTTCTTT.